The clone carrying this T cell receptor beta chain was seen a handful of times. Its antigen is not known. This CDR3 is built from 12 residues. CDR1 SGHKS and CDR2 YYEKEE come from the germline V gene (reference sequence). V dropped 7 bases and J dropped 10 bases, with 15 bases sitting between them. The entry originates in a study of T cells after yellow fever vaccination. Notes on the study in general: Clonotype sharing between CD4 and CD8 compartments was small. The presence of abundant clonotypes contaminating from the bulk population was possible in FACS-sorted repertoires.

A universal primer site and UMIs were added as TCR cDNA was made by 5'RACE template switching. TCRdb passed the 5' RACE reads through MiXCR, listing each CDR3 protein once. This table has about 53,000 distinct CDR3 sequences, approximately 7.7% appearing once. This TCR was sampled from a man younger than 35 who received the YFV17D yellow fever vaccine. Sequenced material: CD8+ T cells sorted from PBMCs, taken on the day of the first yellow fever vaccination. This rearrangement joins TRBV5-5 to TRBJ2-1; D tentatively fits TRBD1 or TRBD2 (6 bases each). CDR3 DNA: TGTGCCAGCGACCTCGGGGGCTACGAGCAGTTCTTC. It is translated as CASDLGGYEQFF.